These 7 T cell receptor beta chains were all obtained from the same sample, sequenced in a study of cytomegalovirus exposure and HLA in healthy donors (dated by TCRdb to 2016 to 2017). The library was built by means of the immunoSEQ multiplex PCR assay. For the multiplex PCR, a mixture combining 60 forward primers for TCR Vbeta segments and 13 reverse primers for TCR Jbeta segments was used. TCRdb holds this immuneACCESS table with in-frame rearrangements only. Some clones are missing; in checked studies, unresolved V genes explain under half, and the rest has no known cause. The sample profile shows about 120,000 clones; 60% to 85% of them were found once. Approximately 0.97% of the sample is taken by the ten largest. Sample: PBMCs. These receptors were collected from a human donor in good health.

The chain has TRBV5-6 and TRBJ1-5; 7 positions agree with TRBD1. The germline gives CDR1 SGHDT, CDR2 YYEEEE. Losses at the gene ends were 2 bases for V and 8 bases for J; bases not matched to a gene: 10. The CDR3 runs 15 residues. The CDR3 nucleotides read TGTGCCAGCAGCTTAAACAGGGGAGGTAGGGAGCCCCAGCATTTT. Protein sequence: CASSLNRGGREPQHF.

Only one count was recorded for this clone. The gene calls are TRBV5-1 and TRBJ2-4; 9 nucleotides line up with TRBD1. The germline V gene encodes CDR1 SGHRS and CDR2 YFSETQ. With V trimmed by 1 base and J by 5 bases, 4 bases remained unmatched. The CDR3 sequence is 15 residues long. The CDR3 bases are TGCGCCAGCAGCTTGAGCACAGGGGGCGAAAACATTCAGTACTTC. It specifies CASSLSTGGENIQYF.

The chain recombines TRBV4-1 with TRBJ2-1, with D possibly TRBD2 on 6 matching bases. The CDR3 is 15 amino acids. The V and J ends lost 1 base and 3 bases respectively, with 10 bases between them. CDR1 and CDR2 from the germline V gene are MGHRA and YSYEKL. CDR3 region: CASSQGSGFYNEQFF. The CDR3 DNA reads TGCGCCAGCAGCCAAGGTAGCGGATTCTACAATGAGCAGTTCTTC.

The chain carries TRBV28 and TRBJ1-1; 12 positions match TRBD1. The ends lost 3 bases at V and 5 bases at J; junction bases unmatched: 10. The CDR3 totals 17 residues. CDR1 is MDHEN and CDR2 is SYDVKM in the germline V gene. The CDR3 loop reads CASSFLGQGAGRTEAFF. The DNA for the CDR3 is TGTGCCAGCAGTTTTTTGGGACAGGGGGCGGGTAGGACTGAAGCTTTCTTT.

CDR3 bases: TGCAGCGTTGAAGATCCCGGGATTACTGCCGCTGAAGCTTTCTTT. It is translated as CSVEDPGITAAEAFF. The rearrangement links TRBV29-1 to TRBJ1-1; no reliable D call. Germline CDR1 and CDR2: SQVTM and ANQGSEA. The V gene lost 0 bases and the J gene lost 6 bases, with 17 bases spanning the gap. CDR3 length: 15 amino acids.

The chain uses TRBV19 and TRBJ2-3; 9 bases match TRBD2. With V trimmed by 7 bases and J by 2 bases, 7 bases remained unmatched. CDR3 length equals 15 residues. The germline V gene encodes CDR1 LNHDA and CDR2 SQIVND (reference sequence). CDR3 loop: CASNGLAGITDTQYF. CDR3 coding DNA: TGTGCCAGTAACGGGCTAGCGGGAATCACAGATACGCAGTATTTT.

CDR3 DNA: TGCAGCGTTGAAGAGTTTGGGGGGAGCTCTGGGGCCAACGTCCTGACTTTC. This translates into CSVEEFGGSSGANVLTF. This sequence joins TRBV29-1 and TRBJ2-6; D is perhaps TRBD2 (6 bases). The CDR3 totals 17 residues. Per germline, CDR1 SQVTM and CDR2 ANQGSEA. Trimming shortened V by 0 bases and J by 0 bases, and 12 bases separated the two germline ends.